The T cell receptor beta chain described here comes from a study of T cell clones after liver transplantation. General study points: In 5 of 8 subjects, circulating graft-donor-reactive CD4 TCRbeta sequences fell significantly after transplant. These preliminary findings come from unstandardized post-transplant sampling times.

On this clone itself: Its specificity is unknown.

The table came from immunoSEQ multiplex PCR; TCRdb's copy has only in-frame clones and leaves some out. The data hold just over 80,000 clones, with 65% to 85% observed a single time. This clonotype was obtained from a human patient who received a liver transplant. Some T cells may be the graft donor's. Here the sequenced sample was CD4+ T cells from blood, taken 46 months after liver transplant.

CDR3 sequence (DNA): TGTGCCAGCAGCTTCGGTAGCCGGGGCAATGAGCAGTTCTTC. Translating gives CASSFGSRGNEQFF. The rearrangement joins TRBV5-6 to TRBJ2-1; tentative D call: TRBD2 (5 bases). The CDR3 has 14 amino acids. Germline CDR1 and CDR2: SGHDT and YYEEEE. The V end was cut by 2 bases, the J end by 6 bases, with 12 bases between.